The rows below give T cell receptor beta chains drawn from one sample of a study of T cell changes during pregnancy in multiple sclerosis. Here immunoSEQ multiplex PCR was the method, and the copy in TCRdb shows in-frame clones only, minus some. The sample contains 60,000 to 80,000 clones, more than 85% of which appear only once. Sequencing was performed on peripheral blood, taken before pregnancy. Every receptor here comes from a female donor with multiple sclerosis, enrolled in a pregnancy study. The CDR3 runs from the conserved cysteine through the conserved F or W. Each record gives: clone size, V gene, D gene, J gene, CDR3 DNA, CDR3 protein. A D gene is named only where the DNA matches it firmly. Size tells how often a clone was seen (once, few, many) or the class of an expanded clone, and some rows leave it out.

abundance: -
v_gene: TRBV18
d_gene: -
j_gene: TRBJ1-1
CDR3nt: TGTGCCAGCTCACCACCAGATAGCTGGGCGGGTGAAGCTTTCTTT
CDR3aa: CASSPPDSWAGEAFF

abundance: -
v_gene: TRBV5-4
d_gene: TRBD2
j_gene: TRBJ2-1
CDR3nt: TGTGCCAGCAGCTTGGACCGGACTAGCGGGAGTGCGTACAATGAGCAGTTCTTC
CDR3aa: CASSLDRTSGSAYNEQFF

abundance: -
v_gene: TRBV5-1
d_gene: -
j_gene: TRBJ1-1
CDR3nt: TGCGCCAGCAGCTTGACAGTCCTGAACACTGAAGCTTTCTTT
CDR3aa: CASSLTVLNTEAFF

abundance: -
v_gene: TRBV5-1
d_gene: TRBD2
j_gene: TRBJ2-1
CDR3nt: TGCGCCAGCAGCCTCCCGGGGTATAGCGGGAGGGTCAATGAGCAGTTCTTC
CDR3aa: CASSLPGYSGRVNEQFF

abundance: once
v_gene: TRBV4-3
d_gene: -
j_gene: TRBJ2-7
CDR3nt: TGCGCCAGCAGCCAAGATAATCTGGGAGTCGAGCAGTACTTC
CDR3aa: CASSQDNLGVEQYF

abundance: -
v_gene: TRBV19
d_gene: TRBD1
j_gene: TRBJ1-5
CDR3nt: TGTGCCAGTAGTAATATAGGACGGGGAAGACAGGGGGCCGATGGTCAGCCCCAGCATTTT
CDR3aa: CASSNIGRGRQGADGQPQHF

abundance: -
v_gene: TRBV9
d_gene: TRBD1
j_gene: TRBJ2-1
CDR3nt: TGTGCCAGCAGCGGGGGGGGACAGGGCGGGCTAGGTGAGCAGTTCTTC
CDR3aa: CASSGGGQGGLGEQFF

abundance: -
v_gene: TRBV18
d_gene: TRBD1
j_gene: TRBJ2-3
CDR3nt: TGTGCCAGCTCACCACGGGACAGGACAGATACGCAGTATTTT
CDR3aa: CASSPRDRTDTQYF

abundance: -
v_gene: TRBV27
d_gene: TRBD1
j_gene: TRBJ2-1
CDR3nt: TGTGCCAGCAGGGCCGTTAGGGGGCAGTACAATGAGCAGTTCTTC
CDR3aa: CASRAVRGQYNEQFF

abundance: -
v_gene: TRBV5-1
d_gene: -
j_gene: TRBJ2-5
CDR3nt: TGCGCCAGCAGCGCCGGAAGACTAAAGGAGACCCAGTACTTC
CDR3aa: CASSAGRLKETQYF

abundance: -
v_gene: TRBV2
d_gene: TRBD1
j_gene: TRBJ1-1
CDR3nt: TGTGCCAGCAGTGAAGAGGGGTTGCAGGGGGAAGTGTGGGAAGCTTTCTTT
CDR3aa: CASSEEGLQGEVWEAFF

abundance: -
v_gene: TRBV6-6
d_gene: -
j_gene: TRBJ2-7
CDR3nt: TGTGCCAGCAGCCCATATGCCCCAGGGGACTCCTACGAGCAGTACTTC
CDR3aa: CASSPYAPGDSYEQYF

abundance: -
v_gene: TRBV18
d_gene: -
j_gene: TRBJ1-3
CDR3nt: TGTGCCAGCTCAGAGCAGGGTAGCTCTGGAAACACCATATATTTT
CDR3aa: CASSEQGSSGNTIYF

abundance: few
v_gene: TRBV29-1
d_gene: -
j_gene: TRBJ1-3
CDR3nt: TGCAGCGTTGGTGAGGGGGAGTACGGAAACACCATATATTTT
CDR3aa: CSVGEGEYGNTIYF

abundance: -
v_gene: TRBV5-1
d_gene: TRBD1
j_gene: TRBJ1-2
CDR3nt: TGCGCCAGCAGCTTGGTTTTGTTATCTCGGGACAGAAGCTCTGGCTACACCTTC
CDR3aa: CASSLVLLSRDRSSGYTF

abundance: once
v_gene: TRBV2
d_gene: -
j_gene: TRBJ2-1
CDR3nt: TGTGCCATAATTGTTTACCCCGGCGGTTACAATGAGCAGTTCTTC
CDR3aa: CAIIVYPGGYNEQFF

abundance: -
v_gene: TRBV29-1
d_gene: TRBD1
j_gene: TRBJ2-3
CDR3nt: TGCAGCGCCTCGGACAGGGCCCCAGATACGCAGTATTTT
CDR3aa: CSASDRAPDTQYF

abundance: -
v_gene: TRBV10-2
d_gene: -
j_gene: TRBJ2-5
CDR3nt: TGCGCCAGCAGTGCGCAGGAGGGGGAGACCCAGTACTTC
CDR3aa: CASSAQEGETQYF

abundance: -
v_gene: TRBV4-3
d_gene: -
j_gene: TRBJ2-3
CDR3nt: TGCGCCAGCAGCCACCACCGACTAGAAGCGCTAAGAAGCACAGATACGCAGTATTTT
CDR3aa: CASSHHRLEALRSTDTQYF

abundance: -
v_gene: TRBV5-1
d_gene: -
j_gene: TRBJ2-2
CDR3nt: TGCGCCAGCAGCTTGGAGGCGGGGGCGACCGGGGAGCTGTTTTTT
CDR3aa: CASSLEAGATGELFF

abundance: -
v_gene: TRBV30
d_gene: -
j_gene: TRBJ2-7
CDR3nt: TGTGCCTGGAGTGTAGGGGCAGGGGTTTCCTACGAGCAGTACTTC
CDR3aa: CAWSVGAGVSYEQYF

abundance: -
v_gene: TRBV5-1
d_gene: -
j_gene: TRBJ1-1
CDR3nt: TGCGCCAGCAGCTTGGCCGGGGGGCCGAACACTGAAGCTTTCTTT
CDR3aa: CASSLAGGPNTEAFF

abundance: few
v_gene: TRBV19
d_gene: -
j_gene: TRBJ1-5
CDR3nt: TGTGCCAGTAGTTTCGGAGGGGATCAGCCCCAGCATTTT
CDR3aa: CASSFGGDQPQHF

abundance: once
v_gene: TRBV6-4
d_gene: -
j_gene: TRBJ1-1
CDR3nt: TGTGCCAGCAGTCCCGACAGGCTGAACACTGAAGCTTTCTTT
CDR3aa: CASSPDRLNTEAFF

abundance: -
v_gene: TRBV9
d_gene: -
j_gene: TRBJ2-1
CDR3nt: TGTGCCAGCAGCGTGGGGGGGCCGACGAATGAGCAGTTCTTC
CDR3aa: CASSVGGPTNEQFF

abundance: -
v_gene: TRBV7-2
d_gene: -
j_gene: TRBJ1-1
CDR3nt: TGTGCCAGCAGCTTAGCTCGGGGGGGGGAAGCTTTCTTT
CDR3aa: CASSLARGGEAFF

abundance: -
v_gene: TRBV2
d_gene: -
j_gene: TRBJ2-2
CDR3nt: TGTGCCAGCACCTCGAGGGCGGGGGAGCTGTTTTTT
CDR3aa: CASTSRAGELFF

abundance: -
v_gene: TRBV9
d_gene: TRBD2
j_gene: TRBJ2-3
CDR3nt: TGTGCCAGCAGCGCCCAAGTAGTAGCGGGAGAATCAGATACGCAGTATTTT
CDR3aa: CASSAQVVAGESDTQYF

abundance: -
v_gene: TRBV7-2
d_gene: -
j_gene: TRBJ1-2
CDR3nt: TGTGCCAGCGGCCGTGAGGGCTATGGCTACACCTTC
CDR3aa: CASGREGYGYTF

abundance: -
v_gene: TRBV6-5
d_gene: -
j_gene: TRBJ2-3
CDR3nt: TGTGCCAGCAGTACAACCCGATCAGGTTATACGCAGTATTTT
CDR3aa: CASSTTRSGYTQYF

abundance: -
v_gene: TRBV30
d_gene: -
j_gene: TRBJ1-4
CDR3nt: TGTGCCTGGAGTGGCCAGGCGGAGGGAAAACTGTTTTTT
CDR3aa: CAWSGQAEGKLFF

abundance: -
v_gene: TRBV11-2
d_gene: -
j_gene: TRBJ1-2
CDR3nt: TGTGCCAGCAGCTTAGATCCCGCGGGGAGGAGGGAATATGGCTACACCTTC
CDR3aa: CASSLDPAGRREYGYTF

abundance: -
v_gene: TRBV5-1
d_gene: TRBD1
j_gene: TRBJ1-1
CDR3nt: TGCGCCAGCAGCTTTGACAGGGCCGGGGGAGCTTTCTTT
CDR3aa: CASSFDRAGGAFF

abundance: -
v_gene: TRBV29-1
d_gene: -
j_gene: TRBJ1-3
CDR3nt: TGCAGCACCCTGCAGGGTTCTGGAAACACCATATATTTT
CDR3aa: CSTLQGSGNTIYF

abundance: -
v_gene: TRBV7-9
d_gene: -
j_gene: TRBJ1-1
CDR3nt: TGTGCCAGCAGCCACGATTGGGGCCTGGATACTGAAGCTTTCTTT
CDR3aa: CASSHDWGLDTEAFF

abundance: -
v_gene: TRBV7-8
d_gene: TRBD1
j_gene: TRBJ1-3
CDR3nt: TGTGCCAGCACTTTACCCCCCCGGGGACAGGGTCCTGGAAACACCATATATTTT
CDR3aa: CASTLPPRGQGPGNTIYF

abundance: -
v_gene: TRBV18
d_gene: -
j_gene: TRBJ1-1
CDR3nt: TGTGCCAGCTCTTCGGGGGGGAACACTGAAGCTTTCTTT
CDR3aa: CASSSGGNTEAFF

abundance: -
v_gene: TRBV6-6
d_gene: -
j_gene: TRBJ2-7
CDR3nt: TGTGCCAGCAGTCCCCAGGGCCCCTACGAGCAGTACTTC
CDR3aa: CASSPQGPYEQYF

abundance: -
v_gene: TRBV18
d_gene: -
j_gene: TRBJ1-1
CDR3nt: TGTGCCAGCTCACTCTATACAGGGTCCGTAGACACTGAAGCTTTCTTT
CDR3aa: CASSLYTGSVDTEAFF

abundance: -
v_gene: TRBV5-4
d_gene: -
j_gene: TRBJ2-1
CDR3nt: TGTGCCAGCAGCTTGGGCGGGGGCGGAGGGAATGAGCAGTTCTTC
CDR3aa: CASSLGGGGGNEQFF

abundance: -
v_gene: TRBV30
d_gene: -
j_gene: TRBJ1-6
CDR3nt: TGTGCCTGGAGCGAAGGGAGGGGGTATTCACCCCTCCACTTT
CDR3aa: CAWSEGRGYSPLHF

abundance: -
v_gene: TRBV30
d_gene: TRBD2
j_gene: TRBJ2-1
CDR3nt: TGTGCCTGGAGTGTACCTAGCGGGGGGGCAAACCACAATGAGCAGTTCTTC
CDR3aa: CAWSVPSGGANHNEQFF

abundance: -
v_gene: TRBV7-6
d_gene: TRBD1
j_gene: TRBJ2-7
CDR3nt: TGTGCCAGCAGCTTAGTGGACAGGACAGACTACGAGCAGTACTTC
CDR3aa: CASSLVDRTDYEQYF

abundance: -
v_gene: TRBV19
d_gene: -
j_gene: TRBJ2-7
CDR3nt: TGTGCCAGTAGTATCGACAGGTACTACGAGCAGTACTTC
CDR3aa: CASSIDRYYEQYF

abundance: once
v_gene: TRBV2
d_gene: -
j_gene: TRBJ1-5
CDR3nt: TGTGCCAGCAGTGAAAACAGCACCCCCAATCAGCCCCAGCATTTT
CDR3aa: CASSENSTPNQPQHF